The following is a TCR beta chain sequence with its context. Its antigen remains unidentified. Every subset's genomic DNA went evenly onto several immunoSEQ plates. Assay used: immunoSEQ multiplex PCR; TCRdb lists only in-frame clones, some missing. The sample lists about 600,000 clones, around 80% occurring once. This sample is drawn from a study of shared clonotypes between healthy human individuals. Whole-study results and caveats: It was anticipated that sequencing depth would influence how many clonotypes donors shared.

Germline V gene data show CDR1 as SGHDT and CDR2 as YYEEEE. V lost 5 bases to trimming and J lost 7 bases, with 12 bases between them. CDR3 length: 13 amino acids. The sequencing sample was made of PBMCs. This clonotype was obtained from a woman aged 40 to 55 in good health. Some clones in this sample may be carry-over from other donors' samples. The genes are TRBV5-6 and TRBJ1-4; D unclear. The CDR3 spells CASSLLEGEKLFF. The CDR3 region has the DNA TGTGCCAGCAGTCTATTGGAGGGTGAAAAACTGTTTTTT.